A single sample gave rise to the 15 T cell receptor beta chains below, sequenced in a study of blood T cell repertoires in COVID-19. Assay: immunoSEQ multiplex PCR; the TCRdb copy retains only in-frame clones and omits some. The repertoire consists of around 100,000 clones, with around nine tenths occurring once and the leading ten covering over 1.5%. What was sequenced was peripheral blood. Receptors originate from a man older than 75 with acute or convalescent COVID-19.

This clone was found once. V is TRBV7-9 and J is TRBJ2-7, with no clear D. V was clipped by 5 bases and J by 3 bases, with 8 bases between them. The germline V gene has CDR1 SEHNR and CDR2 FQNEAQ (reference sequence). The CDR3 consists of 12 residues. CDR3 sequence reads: CASSPTHYEQYF. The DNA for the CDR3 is TGTGCCAGCAGCCCAACTCACTACGAGCAGTACTTC.

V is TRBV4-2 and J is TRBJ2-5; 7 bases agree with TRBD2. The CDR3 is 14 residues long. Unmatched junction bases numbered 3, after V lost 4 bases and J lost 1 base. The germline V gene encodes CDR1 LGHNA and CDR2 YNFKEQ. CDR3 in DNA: TGTGCCAGCAGCCGGACGGGAGGCCAAGAGACCCAGTACTTC. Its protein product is CASSRTGGQETQYF.

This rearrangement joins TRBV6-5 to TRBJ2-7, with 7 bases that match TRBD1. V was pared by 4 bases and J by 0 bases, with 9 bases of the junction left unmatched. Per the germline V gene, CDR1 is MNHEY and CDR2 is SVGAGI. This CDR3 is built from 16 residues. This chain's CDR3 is CASSSTLRDSSYEQYF. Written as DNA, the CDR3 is TGTGCCAGCAGTTCGACCCTCCGGGACAGCTCCTACGAGCAGTACTTC.

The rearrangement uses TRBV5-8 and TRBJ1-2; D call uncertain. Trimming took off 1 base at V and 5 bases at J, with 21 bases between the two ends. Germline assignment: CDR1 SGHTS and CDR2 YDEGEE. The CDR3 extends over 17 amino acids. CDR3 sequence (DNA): TGTGCCAGCAGCTTGTGGTCCTCTCTTTCGGGGTTTTATGGCTACACCTTC. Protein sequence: CASSLWSSLSGFYGYTF.

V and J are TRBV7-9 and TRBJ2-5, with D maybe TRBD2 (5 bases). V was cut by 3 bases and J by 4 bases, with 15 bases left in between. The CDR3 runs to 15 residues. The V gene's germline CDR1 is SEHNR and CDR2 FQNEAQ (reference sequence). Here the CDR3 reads CASSFYSGSGETQYF. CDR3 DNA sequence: TGTGCCAGCAGCTTTTATTCGGGGAGCGGAGAGACCCAGTACTTC. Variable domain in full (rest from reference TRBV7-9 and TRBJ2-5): DTGVSQNPRHKITKRGQNVTFRCDPISEHNRLYWYRQTLGQGPEFLTYFQNEAQLEKSRLLSDRFSAERPKGSFSTLEIQRTEQGDSAMYLCASSFYSGSGETQYFGPGTRLLVL.

The chain's CDR3 is CASSLGVIGELFF. In nucleotides, the CDR3 is TGTGCCAGCAGCTTAGGTGTAATTGGGGAGCTGTTTTTT. This rearrangement joins TRBV7-2 to TRBJ2-2; no clear D. The germline V and J ends were trimmed by 1 base and 8 bases, with 8 bases remaining between them. CDR1 and CDR2 from the germline V gene are SGHTA and FQGNSA. This CDR3 is built from 13 residues. The complete variable domain, with remaining parts taken from reference TRBV7-2 and TRBJ2-2, reads GAGVSQSPSNKVTEKGKDVELRCDPISGHTALYWYRQSLGQGLEFLIYFQGNSAPDKSGLPSDRFSAERTGGSVSTLTIQRTQQEDSAVYLCASSLGVIGELFFGEGSRLTVL.

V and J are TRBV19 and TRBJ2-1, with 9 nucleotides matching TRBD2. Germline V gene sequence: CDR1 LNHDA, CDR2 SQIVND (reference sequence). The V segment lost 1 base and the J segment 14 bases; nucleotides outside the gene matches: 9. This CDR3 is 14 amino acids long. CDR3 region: CASSIAPGTSRKFF. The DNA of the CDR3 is TGTGCCAGTAGTATAGCCCCTGGGACTAGCCGTAAGTTCTTC.

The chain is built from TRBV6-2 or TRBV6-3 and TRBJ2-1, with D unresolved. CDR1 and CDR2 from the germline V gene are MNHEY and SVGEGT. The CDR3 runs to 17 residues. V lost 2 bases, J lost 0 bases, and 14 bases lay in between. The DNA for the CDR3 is TGTGCCAGCAGTTACGCGGTAGCTAAGAGCTCCTACAATGAGCAGTTCTTC. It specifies CASSYAVAKSSYNEQFF.

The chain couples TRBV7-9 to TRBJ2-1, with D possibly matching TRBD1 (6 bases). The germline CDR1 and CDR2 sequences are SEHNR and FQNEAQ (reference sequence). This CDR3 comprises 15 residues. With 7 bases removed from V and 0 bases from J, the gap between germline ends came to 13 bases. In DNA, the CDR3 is TGTGCCAGCATTACTAGGGGGAGCTCCTACAATGAGCAGTTCTTC. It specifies CASITRGSSYNEQFF.

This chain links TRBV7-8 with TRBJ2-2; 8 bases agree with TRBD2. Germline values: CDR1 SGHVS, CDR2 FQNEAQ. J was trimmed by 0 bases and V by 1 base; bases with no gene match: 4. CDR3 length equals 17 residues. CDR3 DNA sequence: TGTGCCAGCAGCTTAGAGGCGGGAGGTCCGAACACCGGGGAGCTGTTTTTT. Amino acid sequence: CASSLEAGGPNTGELFF.

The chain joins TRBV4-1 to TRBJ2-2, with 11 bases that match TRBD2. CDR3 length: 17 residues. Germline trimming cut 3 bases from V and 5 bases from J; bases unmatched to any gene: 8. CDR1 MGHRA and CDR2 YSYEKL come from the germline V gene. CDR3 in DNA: TGCGCCAGCAGCCACAGGGGTAGCGGGAGGGAAACCGGGGAGCTGTTTTTT. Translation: CASSHRGSGRETGELFF.

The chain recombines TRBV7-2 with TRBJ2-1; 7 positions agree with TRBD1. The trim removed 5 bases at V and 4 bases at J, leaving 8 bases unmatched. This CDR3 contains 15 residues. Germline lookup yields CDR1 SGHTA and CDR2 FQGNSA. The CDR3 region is CASSPGTAYYNEQFF. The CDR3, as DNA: TGTGCCAGCAGCCCAGGGACAGCTTATTACAATGAGCAGTTCTTC. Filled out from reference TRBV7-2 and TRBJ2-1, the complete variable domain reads GAGVSQSPSNKVTEKGKDVELRCDPISGHTALYWYRQSLGQGLEFLIYFQGNSAPDKSGLPSDRFSAERTGGSVSTLTIQRTQQEDSAVYLCASSPGTAYYNEQFFGPGTRLTVL.

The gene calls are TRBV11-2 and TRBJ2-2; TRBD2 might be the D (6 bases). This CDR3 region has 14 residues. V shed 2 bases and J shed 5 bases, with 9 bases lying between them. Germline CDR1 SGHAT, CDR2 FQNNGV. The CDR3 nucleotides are TGTGCCAGCAGCTTATCGGGAGAGACCGGGGAGCTGTTTTTT. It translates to CASSLSGETGELFF.

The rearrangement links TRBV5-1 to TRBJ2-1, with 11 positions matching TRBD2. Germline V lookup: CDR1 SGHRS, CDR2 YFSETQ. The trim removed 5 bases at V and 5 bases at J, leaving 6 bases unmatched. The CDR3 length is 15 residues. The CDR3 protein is CASSVAGGSNNEQFF. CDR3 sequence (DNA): TGCGCCAGCAGTGTAGCGGGAGGGTCCAACAATGAGCAGTTCTTC.

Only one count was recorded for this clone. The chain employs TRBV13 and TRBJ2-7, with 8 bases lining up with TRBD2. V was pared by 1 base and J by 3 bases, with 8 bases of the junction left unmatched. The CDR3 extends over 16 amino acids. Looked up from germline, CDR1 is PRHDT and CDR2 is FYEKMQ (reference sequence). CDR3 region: CASSLVSGLDFYEQYF. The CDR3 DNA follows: TGTGCCAGCAGCTTAGTCTCGGGACTAGATTTCTACGAGCAGTACTTC.